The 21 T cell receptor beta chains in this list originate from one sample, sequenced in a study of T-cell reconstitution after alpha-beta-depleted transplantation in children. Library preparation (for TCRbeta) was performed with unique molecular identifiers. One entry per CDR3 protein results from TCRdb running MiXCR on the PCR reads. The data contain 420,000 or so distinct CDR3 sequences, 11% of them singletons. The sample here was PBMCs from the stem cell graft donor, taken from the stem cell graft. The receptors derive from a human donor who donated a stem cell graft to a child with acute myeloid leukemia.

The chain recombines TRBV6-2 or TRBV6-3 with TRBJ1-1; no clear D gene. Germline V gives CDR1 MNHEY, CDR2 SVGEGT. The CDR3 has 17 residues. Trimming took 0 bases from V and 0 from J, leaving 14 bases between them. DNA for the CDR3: TGTGCCAGCAGTTACTCCGGAGTTGGGAATTTGAACACTGAAGCTTTCTTT. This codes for CASSYSGVGNLNTEAFF.

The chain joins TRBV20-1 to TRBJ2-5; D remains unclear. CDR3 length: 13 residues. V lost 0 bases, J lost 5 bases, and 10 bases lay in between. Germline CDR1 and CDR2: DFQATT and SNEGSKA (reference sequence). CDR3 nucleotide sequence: TGCAGTGCTAGAGATCCGGTGCGGGAGACCCAGTACTTC. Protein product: CSARDPVRETQYF.

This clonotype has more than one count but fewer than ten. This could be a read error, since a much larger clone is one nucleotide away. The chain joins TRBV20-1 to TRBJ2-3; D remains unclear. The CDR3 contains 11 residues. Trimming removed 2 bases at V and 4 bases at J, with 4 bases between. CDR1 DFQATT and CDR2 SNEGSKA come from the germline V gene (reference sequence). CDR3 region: CSARIADTQYF. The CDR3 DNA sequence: TGCAGTGCTAGAATAGCAGATACGCAGTATTTT.

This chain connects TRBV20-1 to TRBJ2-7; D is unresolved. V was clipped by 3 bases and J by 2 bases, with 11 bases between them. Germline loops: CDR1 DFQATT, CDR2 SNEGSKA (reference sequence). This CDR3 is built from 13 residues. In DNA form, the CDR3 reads TGCAGTGCTAGTATTCTGACAACCTACGAGCAGTACTTC. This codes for CSASILTTYEQYF.

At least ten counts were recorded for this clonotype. CDR3 sequence: CSAREIQGVGQPQHF. The CDR3 DNA sequence: TGCAGTGCTAGAGAGATACAGGGTGTGGGTCAGCCCCAGCATTTT. V and J are TRBV20-1 and TRBJ1-5; possible D gene TRBD1, 6 bases. There are 15 residues in the CDR3. From germline, CDR1 is DFQATT and CDR2 SNEGSKA (reference sequence). The V end lost 0 bases, the J end lost 6 bases, and 15 bases lay between the germline ends.

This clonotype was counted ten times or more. The CDR3 region has the DNA TGCAGTGCTCGGAACACAGATACGCAGTATTTT. The encoded protein is CSARNTDTQYF. The chain links TRBV20-1 to TRBJ2-3, with D unclear. CDR3 size: 11 residues. Germline-derived CDR1 and CDR2 are DFQATT and SNEGSKA (reference sequence). Trimming cost V 5 bases and J 2 bases, with 5 bases left between them.

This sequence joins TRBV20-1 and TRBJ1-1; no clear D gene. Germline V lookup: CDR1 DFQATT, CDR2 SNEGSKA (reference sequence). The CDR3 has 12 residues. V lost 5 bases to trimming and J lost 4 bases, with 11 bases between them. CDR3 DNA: TGCAGTGCTCCTCCGTCGGGCACTGAAGCTTTCTTT. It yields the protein CSAPPSGTEAFF.

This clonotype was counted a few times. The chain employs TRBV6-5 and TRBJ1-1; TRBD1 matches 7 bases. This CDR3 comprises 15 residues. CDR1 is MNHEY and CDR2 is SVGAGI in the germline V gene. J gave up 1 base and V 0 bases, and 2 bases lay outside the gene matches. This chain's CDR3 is CASSYSQGENTEAFF. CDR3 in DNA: TGTGCCAGCAGTTACTCGCAGGGGGAGAACACTGAAGCTTTCTTT.

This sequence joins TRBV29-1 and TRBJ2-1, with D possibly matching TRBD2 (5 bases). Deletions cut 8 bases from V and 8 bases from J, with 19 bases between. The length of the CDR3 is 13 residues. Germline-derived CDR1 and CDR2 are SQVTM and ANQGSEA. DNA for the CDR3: TGCAGCATAACTAGGGTTTTAGTGGATGAGCAGTTCTTC. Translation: CSITRVLVDEQFF.

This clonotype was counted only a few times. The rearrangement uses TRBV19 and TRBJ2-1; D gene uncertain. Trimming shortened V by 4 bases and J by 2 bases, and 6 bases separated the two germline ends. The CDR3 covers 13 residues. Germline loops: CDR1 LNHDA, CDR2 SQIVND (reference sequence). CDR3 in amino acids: CASSKLPYNEQFF. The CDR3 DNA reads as TGTGCCAGTAGTAAGTTGCCCTACAATGAGCAGTTCTTC.

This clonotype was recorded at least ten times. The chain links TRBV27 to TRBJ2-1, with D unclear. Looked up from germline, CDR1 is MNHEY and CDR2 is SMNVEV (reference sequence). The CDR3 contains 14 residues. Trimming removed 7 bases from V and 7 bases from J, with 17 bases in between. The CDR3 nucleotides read TGTGCCAGCACGGTACACCAGGCCGGGAATGAGCAGTTCTTC. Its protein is CASTVHQAGNEQFF.

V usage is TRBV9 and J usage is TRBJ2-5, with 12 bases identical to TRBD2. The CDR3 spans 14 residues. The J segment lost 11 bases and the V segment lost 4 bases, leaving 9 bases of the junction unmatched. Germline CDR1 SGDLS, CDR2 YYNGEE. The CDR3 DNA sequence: TGTGCCAGCAGCCAACTAGCGGGGGGCCTTCGACAGTACTTC. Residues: CASSQLAGGLRQYF.

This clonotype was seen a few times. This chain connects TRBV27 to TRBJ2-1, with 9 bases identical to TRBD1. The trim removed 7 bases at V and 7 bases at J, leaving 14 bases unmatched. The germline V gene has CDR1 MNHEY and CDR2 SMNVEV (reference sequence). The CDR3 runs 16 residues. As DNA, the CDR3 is TGTGCCAGCACCTATACCGGGACAGGGTCGGAAAATGAGCAGTTCTTC. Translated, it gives CASTYTGTGSENEQFF.

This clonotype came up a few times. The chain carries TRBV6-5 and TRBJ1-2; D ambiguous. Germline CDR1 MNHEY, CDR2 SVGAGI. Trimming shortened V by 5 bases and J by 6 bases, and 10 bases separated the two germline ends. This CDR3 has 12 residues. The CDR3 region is CASSPGPDGYTF. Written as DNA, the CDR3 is TGTGCCAGCAGTCCTGGACCGGATGGCTACACCTTC.

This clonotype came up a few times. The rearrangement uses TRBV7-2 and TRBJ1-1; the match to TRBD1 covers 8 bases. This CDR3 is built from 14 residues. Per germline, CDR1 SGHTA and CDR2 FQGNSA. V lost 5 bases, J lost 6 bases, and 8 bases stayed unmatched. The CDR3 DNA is TGTGCCAGCAGCAAAGACAGGGGCCCTCCTGAAGCTTTCTTT. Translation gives CASSKDRGPPEAFF.

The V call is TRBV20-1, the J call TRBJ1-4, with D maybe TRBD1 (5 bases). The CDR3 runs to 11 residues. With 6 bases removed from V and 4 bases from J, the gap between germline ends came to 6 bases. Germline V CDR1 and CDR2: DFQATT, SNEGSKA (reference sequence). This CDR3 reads CSADSNEKLFF. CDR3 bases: TGCAGTGCCGACAGTAATGAAAAACTGTTTTTT.

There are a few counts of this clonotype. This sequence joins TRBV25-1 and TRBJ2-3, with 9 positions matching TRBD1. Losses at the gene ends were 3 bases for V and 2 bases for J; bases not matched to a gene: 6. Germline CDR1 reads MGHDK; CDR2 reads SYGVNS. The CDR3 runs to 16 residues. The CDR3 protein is CASSEGQGIHTDTQYF. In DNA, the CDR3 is TGTGCCAGCAGTGAGGGACAGGGTATCCACACAGATACGCAGTATTTT.

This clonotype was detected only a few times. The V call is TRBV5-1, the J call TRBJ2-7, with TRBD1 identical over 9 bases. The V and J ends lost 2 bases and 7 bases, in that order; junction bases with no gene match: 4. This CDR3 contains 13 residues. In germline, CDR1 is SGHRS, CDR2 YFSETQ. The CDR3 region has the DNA TGCGCCAGCAGCTTCGGGACAGGGTATGAGCAGTACTTC. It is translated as CASSFGTGYEQYF.

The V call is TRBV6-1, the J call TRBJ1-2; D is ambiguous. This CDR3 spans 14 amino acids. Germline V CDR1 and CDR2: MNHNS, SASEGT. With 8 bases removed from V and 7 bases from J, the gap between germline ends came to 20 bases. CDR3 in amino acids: CASQKGREGGGYTF. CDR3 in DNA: TGTGCCAGCCAAAAAGGGAGGGAGGGCGGTGGCTACACCTTC.

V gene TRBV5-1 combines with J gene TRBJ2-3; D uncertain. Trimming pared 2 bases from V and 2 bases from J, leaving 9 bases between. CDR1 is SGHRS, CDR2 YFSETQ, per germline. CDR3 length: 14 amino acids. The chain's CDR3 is CASSFGQNTDTQYF. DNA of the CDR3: TGCGCCAGCAGCTTCGGCCAAAACACAGATACGCAGTATTTT.

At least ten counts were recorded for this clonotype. CDR3 sequence: CASSLVQGRANTEAFF. In DNA form, the CDR3 reads TGTGCCAGCAGCTTAGTCCAGGGCAGGGCGAACACTGAAGCTTTCTTT. This chain connects TRBV7-2 to TRBJ1-1, with D possibly TRBD1 on 5 matching bases. V lost 1 base and J lost 1, with 13 bases in between. The CDR3 contains 16 residues. The germline CDR1 and CDR2 sequences are SGHTA and FQGNSA.